This T cell receptor (beta chain) was sequenced in a study of blood T cell repertoires in COVID-19. Study-level information: From the United States, Italy and Spain came samples of acute and convalescent COVID-19. The analysed material was cDNA or gDNA that came from T cells, B-cell-depleted T cells, or PBMCs.

The CDR3 totals 21 residues. Authors' processing steps: By means of reference gene primer amplification, nucleated cell counts were estimated. Using immunoSEQ multiplex PCR, the repertoire was profiled, and TCRdb retains in-frame clones only, with some absent. The DNA gave D and trimming, while V, J and clone size come from that table. The table includes 85,000 to 100,000 clones, just over 85% detected once. This clone appeared a single time. The V call is TRBV21-1, the J call TRBJ1-1; the listed D gene, TRBD1, was not tested against the DNA. TRBV21-1 is shown as a pseudogene. The sequence came from a woman aged 60-75 years in a cohort sampled during active or convalescent COVID-19. The material sequenced was peripheral blood. The DNA of the CDR3 is TGTGCCAGCAGCAAAGAAAAGGGACAGGGCGCTCTCCGAGAGTCGAACACTGAAGCTTTCTTT. Protein product: CASSKEKGQGALRESNTEAFF.